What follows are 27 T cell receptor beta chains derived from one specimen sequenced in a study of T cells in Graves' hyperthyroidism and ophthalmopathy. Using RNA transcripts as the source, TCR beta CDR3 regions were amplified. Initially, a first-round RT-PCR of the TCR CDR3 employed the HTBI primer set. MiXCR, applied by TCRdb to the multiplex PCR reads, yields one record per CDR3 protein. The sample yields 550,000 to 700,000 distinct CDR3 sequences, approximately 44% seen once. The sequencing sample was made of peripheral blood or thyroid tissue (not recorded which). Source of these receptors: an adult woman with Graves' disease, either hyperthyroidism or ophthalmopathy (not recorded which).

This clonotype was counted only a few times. Here the CDR3 reads CASSSGLAGGSSYNEQFF. The CDR3 region has the DNA TGTGCCAGCAGCTCGGGACTAGCGGGAGGGAGCTCCTACAATGAGCAGTTCTTC. The V call is TRBV7-9, the J call TRBJ2-1; TRBD2 matches 16 bases. The ends lost 4 bases at V and 0 bases at J; junction bases unmatched: 3. Germline V gene data show CDR1 as SEHNR and CDR2 as FQNEAQ (reference sequence). The CDR3 covers 18 residues.

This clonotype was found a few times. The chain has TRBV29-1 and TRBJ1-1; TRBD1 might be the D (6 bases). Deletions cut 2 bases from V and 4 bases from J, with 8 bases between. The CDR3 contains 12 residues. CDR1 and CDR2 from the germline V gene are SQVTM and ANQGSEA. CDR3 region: CSVEPQGTEAFF. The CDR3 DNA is TGCAGCGTTGAACCACAGGGCACTGAAGCTTTCTTT.

CDR3 coding DNA: TGTGCCAGCAGTGACTACCGGGACCCGACAACTGAAGCTTTCTTT. This translates into CASSDYRDPTTEAFF. V usage is TRBV2 and J usage is TRBJ1-1; D might be TRBD1 (5 bases). Per germline, CDR1 SNHLY and CDR2 FYNNEI. The CDR3 sequence is 15 residues long. The V end was cut by 3 bases, the J end by 5 bases, with 16 bases between. The whole variable domain, filled in from reference TRBV2 and TRBJ1-1, reads EPEVTQTPSHQVTQMGQEVILRCVPISNHLYFYWYRQILGQKVEFLVSFYNNEISEKSEIFDDQFSVERPDGSNFTLKIRSTKLEDSAMYFCASSDYRDPTTEAFFGQGTRLTVV.

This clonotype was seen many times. CDR3 coding DNA: TGCAGTGCTTCCTCCTTTCCCCGGGGGCGCCGGGGGGGTGAAAAACTGTTTTTT. Protein product: CSASSFPRGRRGGEKLFF. This chain joins TRBV20-1 and TRBJ1-4, with D perhaps TRBD1 (6 bases). The CDR3 totals 18 residues. Per the germline V gene, CDR1 is DFQATT and CDR2 is SNEGSKA (reference sequence). The V gene lost 5 bases and the J gene lost 7 bases, with 29 bases spanning the gap.

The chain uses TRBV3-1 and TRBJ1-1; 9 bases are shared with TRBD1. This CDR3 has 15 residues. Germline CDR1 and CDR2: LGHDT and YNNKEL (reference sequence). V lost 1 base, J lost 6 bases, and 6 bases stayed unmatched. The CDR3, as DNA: TGTGCCAGCAGCCAAGGTAAGGGACAGGGAGCTGAAGCTTTCTTT. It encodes CASSQGKGQGAEAFF.

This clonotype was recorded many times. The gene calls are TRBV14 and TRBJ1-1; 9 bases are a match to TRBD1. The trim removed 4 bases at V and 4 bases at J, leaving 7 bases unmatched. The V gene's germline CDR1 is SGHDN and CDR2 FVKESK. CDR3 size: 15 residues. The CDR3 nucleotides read TGTGCCAGCAGCCCCCGGGACAGGGCCCTCACTGAAGCTTTCTTT. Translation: CASSPRDRALTEAFF.

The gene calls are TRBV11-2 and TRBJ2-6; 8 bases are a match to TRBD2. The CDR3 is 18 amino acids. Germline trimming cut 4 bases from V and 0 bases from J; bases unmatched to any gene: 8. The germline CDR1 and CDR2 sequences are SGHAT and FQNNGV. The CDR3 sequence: CASSSLPAGVSGANVLTF. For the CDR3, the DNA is TGTGCCAGCAGCTCCCTCCCAGCGGGAGTCTCTGGGGCCAACGTCCTGACTTTC.

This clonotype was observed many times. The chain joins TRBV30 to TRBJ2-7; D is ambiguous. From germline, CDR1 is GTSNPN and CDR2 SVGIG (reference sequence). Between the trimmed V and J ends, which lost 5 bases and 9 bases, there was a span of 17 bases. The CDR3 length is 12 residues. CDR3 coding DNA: TGTGCCTGGGAACGCGGACCTGTGGTGCAGTACTTC. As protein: CAWERGPVVQYF.

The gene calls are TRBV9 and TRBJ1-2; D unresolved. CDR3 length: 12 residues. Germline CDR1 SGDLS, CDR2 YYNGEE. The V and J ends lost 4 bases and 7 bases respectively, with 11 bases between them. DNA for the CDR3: TGTGCCAGCAGCACCCTAACGAGTGGCTACACCTTC. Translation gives CASSTLTSGYTF.

The CDR3 bases are TGTGCCAGCAGCTGGTTAGCGGGAGCTGGAAACACCATATATTTT. Encoded protein: CASSWLAGAGNTIYF. This chain joins TRBV7-9 and TRBJ1-3; D is unclear. CDR3 length: 15 amino acids. From germline, CDR1 is SEHNR and CDR2 FQNEAQ (reference sequence). Trimming cost V 4 bases and J 2 bases, with 12 bases left between them.

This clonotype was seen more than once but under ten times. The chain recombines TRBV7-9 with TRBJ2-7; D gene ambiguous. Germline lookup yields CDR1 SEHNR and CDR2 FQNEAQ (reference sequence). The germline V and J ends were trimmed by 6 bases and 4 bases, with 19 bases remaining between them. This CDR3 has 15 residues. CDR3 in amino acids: CASSFSGSEDYEQYF. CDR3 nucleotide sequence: TGTGCCAGCAGTTTTTCTGGGTCGGAAGATTACGAGCAGTACTTC. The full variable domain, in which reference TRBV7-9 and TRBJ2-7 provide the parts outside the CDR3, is DTGVSQNPRHKITKRGQNVTFRCDPISEHNRLYWYRQTLGQGPEFLTYFQNEAQLEKSRLLSDRFSAERPKGSFSTLEIQRTEQGDSAMYLCASSFSGSEDYEQYFGPGTRLTVT.

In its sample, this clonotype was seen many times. CDR3 loop: CASSSGWQPQHF. For the CDR3, the DNA is TGTGCCAGCAGTTCGGGTTGGCAGCCCCAGCATTTT. V is TRBV7-9 and J is TRBJ1-5; D ambiguous. This CDR3 is built from 12 residues. Germline CDR1 and CDR2: SEHNR and FQNEAQ (reference sequence). Trimming stripped 6 bases from V and 7 bases from J, with 10 bases between.

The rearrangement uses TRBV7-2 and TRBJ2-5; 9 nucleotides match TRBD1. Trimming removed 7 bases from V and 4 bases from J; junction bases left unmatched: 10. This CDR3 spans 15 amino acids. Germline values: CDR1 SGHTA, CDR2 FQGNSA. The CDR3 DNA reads TGTGCCAGCACCTTCATGGGACAGGGTCGAGAGACCCAGTACTTC. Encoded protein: CASTFMGQGRETQYF.

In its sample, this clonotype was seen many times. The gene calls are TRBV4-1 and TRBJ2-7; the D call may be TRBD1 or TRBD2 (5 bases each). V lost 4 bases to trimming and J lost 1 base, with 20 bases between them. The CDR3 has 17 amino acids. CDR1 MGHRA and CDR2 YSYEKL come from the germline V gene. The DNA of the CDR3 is TGCGCCAGCAGCCCCAGATCAGTCCGGGACCGATCCTACGAGCAGTACTTC. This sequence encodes CASSPRSVRDRSYEQYF.

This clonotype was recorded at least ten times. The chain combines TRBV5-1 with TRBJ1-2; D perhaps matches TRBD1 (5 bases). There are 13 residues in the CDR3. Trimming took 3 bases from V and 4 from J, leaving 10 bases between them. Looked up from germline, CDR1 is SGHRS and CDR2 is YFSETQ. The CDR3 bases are TGCGCCAGCAGCTCGACAGCCTTCTATGGCTACACCTTC. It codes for CASSSTAFYGYTF.

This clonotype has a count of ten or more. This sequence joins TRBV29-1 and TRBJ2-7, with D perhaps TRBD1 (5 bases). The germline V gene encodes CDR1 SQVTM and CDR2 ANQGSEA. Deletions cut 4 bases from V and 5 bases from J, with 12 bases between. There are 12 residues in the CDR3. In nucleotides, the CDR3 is TGCAGCGTTGTTTCAGGGATCCACGAGCAGTACTTC. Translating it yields CSVVSGIHEQYF.

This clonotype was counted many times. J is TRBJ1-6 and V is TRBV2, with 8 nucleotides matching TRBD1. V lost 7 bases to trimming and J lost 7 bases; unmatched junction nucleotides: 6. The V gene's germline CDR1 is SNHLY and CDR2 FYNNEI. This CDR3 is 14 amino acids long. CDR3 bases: TGTGCCAGCAACCTGGACAGGGCAAATTCACCCCTCCACTTT. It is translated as CASNLDRANSPLHF.

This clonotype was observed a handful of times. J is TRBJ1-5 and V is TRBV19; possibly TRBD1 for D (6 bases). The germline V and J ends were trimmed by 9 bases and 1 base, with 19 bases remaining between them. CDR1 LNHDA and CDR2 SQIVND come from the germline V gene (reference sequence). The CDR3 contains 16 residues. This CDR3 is CASEWGQARSNQPQHF. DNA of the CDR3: TGTGCCAGCGAGTGGGGGCAAGCACGGAGCAATCAGCCCCAGCATTTT.

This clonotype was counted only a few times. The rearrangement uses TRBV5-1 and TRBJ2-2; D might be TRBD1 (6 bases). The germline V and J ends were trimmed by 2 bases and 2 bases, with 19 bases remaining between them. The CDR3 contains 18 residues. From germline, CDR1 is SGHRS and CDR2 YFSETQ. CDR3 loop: CASSLDWGLQFNTGELFF. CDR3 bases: TGCGCCAGCAGCTTAGATTGGGGGCTCCAATTCAACACCGGGGAGCTGTTTTTT.

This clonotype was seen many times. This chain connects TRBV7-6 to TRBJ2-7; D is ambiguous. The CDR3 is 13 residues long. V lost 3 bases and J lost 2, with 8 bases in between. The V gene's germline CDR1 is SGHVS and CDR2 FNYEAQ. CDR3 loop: CASSLADAYEQYF. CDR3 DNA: TGTGCCAGCAGCTTGGCCGACGCCTACGAGCAGTACTTC.

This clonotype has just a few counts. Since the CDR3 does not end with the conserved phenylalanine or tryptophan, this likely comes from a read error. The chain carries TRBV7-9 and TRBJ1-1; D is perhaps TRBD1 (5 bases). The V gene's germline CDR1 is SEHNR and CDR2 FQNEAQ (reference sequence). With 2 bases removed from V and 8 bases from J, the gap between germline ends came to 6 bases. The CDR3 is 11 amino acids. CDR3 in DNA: TGTGCCAGCAGCTTAAACAGGGAAGCTTTCCTT. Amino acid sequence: CASSLNREAFL.

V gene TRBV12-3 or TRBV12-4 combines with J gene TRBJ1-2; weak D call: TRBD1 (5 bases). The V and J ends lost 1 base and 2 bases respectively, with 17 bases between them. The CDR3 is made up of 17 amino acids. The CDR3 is CASSLGLGSGKNYGYTF. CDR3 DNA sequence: TGTGCCAGCAGTTTAGGATTAGGGTCAGGGAAGAACTATGGCTACACCTTC.

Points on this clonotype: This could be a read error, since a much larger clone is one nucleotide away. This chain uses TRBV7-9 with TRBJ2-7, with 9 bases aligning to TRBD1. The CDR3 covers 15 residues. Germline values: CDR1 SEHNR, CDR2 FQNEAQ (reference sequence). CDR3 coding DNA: TGCGCCTGCAGCGACTACCGGGACAGGGAGTACGAGCAGTACTTC. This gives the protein CACSDYRDREYEQYF.

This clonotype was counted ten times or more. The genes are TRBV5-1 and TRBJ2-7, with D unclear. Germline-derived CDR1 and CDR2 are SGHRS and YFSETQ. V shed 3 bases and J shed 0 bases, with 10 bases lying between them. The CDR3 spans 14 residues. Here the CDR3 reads CASSSVGSSYEQYF. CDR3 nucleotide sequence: TGCGCCAGCAGCTCAGTAGGATCCTCCTACGAGCAGTACTTC.

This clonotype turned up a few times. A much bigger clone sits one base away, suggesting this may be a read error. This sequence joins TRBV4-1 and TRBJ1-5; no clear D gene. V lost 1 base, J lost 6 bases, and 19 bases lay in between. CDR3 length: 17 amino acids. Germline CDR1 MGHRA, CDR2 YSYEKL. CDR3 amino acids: CASSQALKGPSSQPQHF. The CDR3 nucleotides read TGCGCCAGCAGCCAAGCCTTAAAGGGCCCTTCGAGTCAGCCCCAGCATTTT.

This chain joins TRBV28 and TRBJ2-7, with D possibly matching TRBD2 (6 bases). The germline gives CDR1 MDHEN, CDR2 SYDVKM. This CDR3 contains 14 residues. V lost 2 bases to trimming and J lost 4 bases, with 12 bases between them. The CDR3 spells CASSLLTRWYEQYF. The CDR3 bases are TGTGCCAGCAGTTTACTGACTAGGTGGTACGAGCAGTACTTC.

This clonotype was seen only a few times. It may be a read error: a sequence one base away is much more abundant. Here the CDR3 reads CAGRLKGPQHF. CDR3 nucleotide sequence: TGTGCCGGCAGGCTCAAGGGGCCCCAGCATTTT. The V call is TRBV12-3 or TRBV12-4, the J call TRBJ1-5; no definite D call. CDR3 size: 11 residues.